This T cell receptor beta chain derives from a study of shared clonotypes between healthy human individuals. Background on the study: In total, the donors were a couple of women and three men aged 18 to 49.

Profiled with immunoSEQ multiplex PCR; TCRdb holds only in-frame clones, not every one. This table holds a few million clones, just under 95% found once. The CDR3 runs 14 residues. CD8 cells classed as naive were CD45RO-negative and positively selected for CCR7, excluding terminally differentiated effector memory CD45RA+ cells. Free of recent acute infections or vaccinations, the donors were healthy HIV-negative adults. Study observations and caveats: Richness estimates generally favored naive over memory subsets. Around 5.4% of naive CD4 clonotypes were common to a few donors.

A word on this clone: The target antigen is unknown.

This receptor was obtained from a man in his late teens or twenties in good health. Some clones in this sample may be carry-over from other donors' samples. The material sequenced was naive CD8+ T cells from PBMCs. The gene calls are TRBV21-1 and TRBJ2-1; the D call in the table, TRBD2, was not verified against the DNA. TRBV21-1 is shown as a pseudogene. CDR3 residues: CASSKVTRRNEQFF. CDR3 DNA: TGTGCCAGCAGCAAAGTTACTAGGAGGAATGAGCAGTTCTTC.